This T cell receptor beta chain derives from a study of shared clonotypes between healthy human individuals. J gave up 3 bases and V 5 bases, and 6 bases lay outside the gene matches. CDR3 length: 16 amino acids. The V gene's germline CDR1 is SEHNR and CDR2 FQNEAQ (reference sequence). Caucasian adults living in Nashville, Tennessee, provided all samples. The method was immunoSEQ multiplex PCR; TCRdb's version includes in-frame clones alone and lacks a portion of them. The table shows fewer than 850,000 clones, with 80% to 95% occurring only once. This TCR was recovered from a man between 18 and 29 years old in good health. Some clones in this sample may be carry-over from other donors' samples. Sequencing input: memory CD8+ T cells from PBMCs. Subset in this sample: CD45RO+ cells pooled with CCR7-negative TemRA cells. The V and J genes are TRBV7-9 and TRBJ2-1; 11 bases agree with TRBD1. The CDR3 coding sequence is TGTGCCAGCAGCCGAACCGGGACAGGGGGCTACAATGAGCAGTTCTTC. This translates into CASSRTGTGGYNEQFF.